Listed here are 21 T cell receptor beta chains from one sample, sequenced in a study of PD-1 blockade in classical Hodgkin lymphoma. Assay: immunoSEQ multiplex PCR; the TCRdb copy retains only in-frame clones and omits some. The sample has 25,000 to 35,000 clones, 70% seen once. Each of the patients experienced relapse following autologous stem cell transplantation, and their brentuximab vedotin exposure differed. Sequencing used peripheral blood mononuclear cells (PBMCs), obtained before the second cycle of nivolumab. The receptors come from a human donor with classical Hodgkin lymphoma.

V gene TRBV6-1 combines with J gene TRBJ2-7; either TRBD1 or TRBD2 may supply D (6 bases each). The V gene's germline CDR1 is MNHNS and CDR2 SASEGT. CDR3 length equals 12 residues. Trimming shortened V by 8 bases and J by 5 bases, and 13 bases separated the two germline ends. CDR3 sequence reads: CASAGGGHEQYF. CDR3 coding DNA: TGTGCCAGCGCCGGAGGGGGGCACGAGCAGTACTTC.

This chain uses TRBV7-9 with TRBJ1-3, with a weak D call TRBD1 (6 bases). CDR1 is SEHNR and CDR2 is FQNEAQ in the germline V gene (reference sequence). The CDR3 consists of 16 residues. Trimming took 4 bases from V and 0 from J, leaving 13 bases between them. The CDR3 region has the DNA TGTGCCAGCAGCTATATATCAGGGGTCTCTGGAAACACCATATATTTT. Its protein is CASSYISGVSGNTIYF. Together with reference TRBV7-9 and TRBJ1-3, the CDR3 gives the full variable domain: DTGVSQNPRHKITKRGQNVTFRCDPISEHNRLYWYRQTLGQGPEFLTYFQNEAQLEKSRLLSDRFSAERPKGSFSTLEIQRTEQGDSAMYLCASSYISGVSGNTIYFGEGSWLTVV.

This clone was observed at least ten times. The rearrangement joins TRBV7-8 to TRBJ2-3; no firm D call. CDR1 is SGHVS and CDR2 is FQNEAQ in the germline V gene. The CDR3 is made up of 11 amino acids. The V and J ends lost 0 bases and 5 bases respectively, with 0 bases between them. In DNA form, the CDR3 reads TGTGCCAGCAGCTTAGCAGATACGCAGTATTTT. As protein: CASSLADTQYF.

This clone was observed a single time. This chain joins TRBV19 and TRBJ1-2, with TRBD1 as a possible D gene (5 bases). The CDR3 has 12 residues. Germline V gene data show CDR1 as LNHDA and CDR2 as SQIVND (reference sequence). V shed 6 bases and J shed 10 bases, with 15 bases lying between them. CDR3 in amino acids: CASRWTEGPYTF. The CDR3 DNA follows: TGTGCCAGTAGGTGGACCGAGGGACCCTACACCTTC.

This clone is a singleton in its sample. The chain uses TRBV28 and TRBJ2-3; TRBD2 matches 12 bases. V lost 6 bases, J lost 6 bases, and 16 bases stayed unmatched. Per the germline V gene, CDR1 is MDHEN and CDR2 is SYDVKM. This CDR3 has 18 residues. CDR3 sequence reads: CASSPFWTSGVRGDTQYF. CDR3 DNA: TGTGCCAGCAGCCCTTTCTGGACTAGCGGGGTCCGCGGGGATACGCAGTATTTT.

This clone was counted only a few times. The J gene is TRBJ1-3, the V gene TRBV7-6; tentatively, D is TRBD1 (5 bases). The CDR3 consists of 13 residues. Germline lookup yields CDR1 SGHVS and CDR2 FNYEAQ. Trimming left V 5 bases short and J 4 bases short, with 9 bases between. CDR3 nucleotide sequence: TGTGCCAGCAGCAACTACAGGGGAAACACCATATATTTT. It encodes CASSNYRGNTIYF.

The chain joins TRBV19 to TRBJ1-2; no firm D call. The CDR3 spans 14 residues. The V gene lost 2 bases and the J gene lost 4 bases, with 11 bases spanning the gap. The V gene's germline CDR1 is LNHDA and CDR2 SQIVND (reference sequence). CDR3 sequence reads: CASSILEGSYGYTF. CDR3 DNA: TGTGCCAGTAGTATATTGGAGGGATCCTATGGCTACACCTTC.

J is TRBJ2-7 and V is TRBV6-1, with 14 bases that match TRBD2. Germline loops: CDR1 MNHNS, CDR2 SASEGT. CDR3 length: 18 residues. Trimming removed 3 bases from V and 6 bases from J; junction bases left unmatched: 13. For the CDR3, the DNA is TGTGCCAGCAGTGACCCGGGACTAGCGGGAGAAGTAACGTCCGAGCAGTACTTC. Protein sequence: CASSDPGLAGEVTSEQYF.

This clone was recorded many times. The chain has TRBV2 and TRBJ2-2; a possible D gene is TRBD1 (7 bases). The CDR3 contains 15 residues. Germline lookup yields CDR1 SNHLY and CDR2 FYNNEI. Trimming took off 7 bases at V and 4 bases at J, with 16 bases between the two ends. The CDR3: CASKMTGTLTGELFF. DNA of the CDR3: TGTGCCAGCAAGATGACAGGGACTCTCACCGGGGAGCTGTTTTTT.

The chain carries TRBV10-2 and TRBJ1-5; perhaps TRBD1 as D (5 bases). Trimming took 3 bases from V and 5 from J, leaving 8 bases between them. There are 13 residues in the CDR3. CDR1 and CDR2 (germline): WSHSY, SAAADI. The DNA for the CDR3 is TGCGCCAGCAGTGATTGGGGGGATCAGCCCCAGCATTTT. This encodes CASSDWGDQPQHF.

This clone was observed a few times. This sequence joins TRBV5-1 and TRBJ2-5; 7 bases align to TRBD1. With V trimmed by 0 bases and J by 3 bases, 5 bases remained unmatched. This CDR3 region has 15 residues. Germline lookup yields CDR1 SGHRS and CDR2 YFSETQ. The CDR3 here is CASSLDGTVKETQYF. The CDR3 bases are TGCGCCAGCAGCTTGGACGGGACAGTGAAAGAGACCCAGTACTTC.

This clone was seen a handful of times. The chain employs TRBV6-1 and TRBJ2-7; 8 bases are a match to TRBD2. The CDR3 covers 13 residues. Germline-derived CDR1 and CDR2 are MNHNS and SASEGT. V shed 5 bases and J 3 bases; nucleotides not matched to a gene: 3. The CDR3 DNA sequence: TGTGCCAGCAGTTCCGCGGGAGGCTACGAGCAGTACTTC. This sequence encodes CASSSAGGYEQYF.

The rearrangement uses TRBV7-2 and TRBJ2-2; 9 nucleotides line up with TRBD2. J lost 7 bases, V lost 4 bases, and 4 bases had no gene match. CDR1 and CDR2 (germline): SGHTA, FQGNSA. There are 14 residues in the CDR3. The CDR3 DNA reads TGTGCCAGCAGCTCTAGCGGGAACGTCGGGGAGCTGTTTTTT. Its translation is CASSSSGNVGELFF.

The rearrangement links TRBV11-2 to TRBJ2-2, with TRBD2 matching over 10 bases. Per germline, CDR1 SGHAT and CDR2 FQNNGV. This CDR3 has 15 residues. J was trimmed by 4 bases and V by 5 bases; bases with no gene match: 4. This CDR3 is CASSPSGSSTGELFF. The CDR3 nucleotides are TGTGCCAGCAGCCCTAGCGGGAGTAGCACCGGGGAGCTGTTTTTT.

The CDR3 is CASSTYHLNTEAFF. DNA of the CDR3: TGTGCCAGTAGTACCTACCACCTTAACACTGAAGCTTTCTTT. The V and J genes are TRBV19 and TRBJ1-1; no reliable D call. Trimming removed 4 bases from V and 2 bases from J, with 11 bases in between. This CDR3 has 14 amino acids. Per the germline V gene, CDR1 is LNHDA and CDR2 is SQIVND (reference sequence).

The genes are TRBV7-9 and TRBJ2-1; D is unclear. V lost 2 bases, J lost 7 bases, and 15 bases lay in between. Looked up from germline, CDR1 is SEHNR and CDR2 is FQNEAQ (reference sequence). This CDR3 region has 15 residues. In DNA, the CDR3 is TGTGCCAGCAGCTTATTAGTTTTGATAGGAAATGAGCAGTTCTTC. Residues: CASSLLVLIGNEQFF.

This chain connects TRBV19 to TRBJ1-1; 7 bases line up with TRBD1. The CDR3 has 14 residues. V was pared by 5 bases and J by 11 bases, with 14 bases of the junction left unmatched. Per the germline V gene, CDR1 is LNHDA and CDR2 is SQIVND (reference sequence). The CDR3 nucleotides read TGTGCCAGTAGTGCCCGTGGGACAGATCCTCCCGCTTTCTTT. It is translated as CASSARGTDPPAFF.

J is TRBJ2-1 and V is TRBV7-9, with TRBD2 identical over 9 bases. The V and J ends lost 4 bases and 5 bases, in that order; junction bases with no gene match: 6. Germline CDR1 SEHNR, CDR2 FQNEAQ (reference sequence). The CDR3 consists of 15 residues. The CDR3 is CASSYVAGENNEQFF. CDR3 DNA: TGTGCCAGCAGCTACGTAGCGGGAGAAAACAATGAGCAGTTCTTC.

This sequence joins TRBV7-8 and TRBJ2-1; tentative D call: TRBD2 (6 bases). Between the trimmed V and J ends, which lost 3 bases and 10 bases, there was a span of 25 bases. The CDR3 totals 17 residues. Germline V lookup: CDR1 SGHVS, CDR2 FQNEAQ. CDR3: CASSFLAREPPAWEQFF. CDR3 DNA: TGTGCCAGCAGCTTCTTGGCGCGGGAACCGCCCGCGTGGGAGCAGTTCTTC.

V is TRBV18 and J is TRBJ1-3; TRBD1 agrees at 8 bases. Trimming took 4 bases from V and 0 from J; bases not matched to a gene: 8. This CDR3 comprises 17 residues. Germline V gene sequence: CDR1 KGHSH, CDR2 LQKENI. CDR3 region: CASSLETGAISGNTIYF. The CDR3 DNA follows: TGTGCCAGCTCACTCGAGACAGGGGCGATCTCTGGAAACACCATATATTTT. The full variable domain, rest sourced from reference TRBV18 and TRBJ1-3, is NAGVMQNPRHLVRRRGQEARLRCSPMKGHSHVYWYRQLPEEGLKFMVYLQKENIIDESGMPKERFSAEFPKEGPSILRIQQVVRGDSAAYFCASSLETGAISGNTIYFGEGSWLTVV.

The V and J genes are TRBV5-1 and TRBJ2-6; D is perhaps TRBD1 (5 bases). Germline-derived CDR1 and CDR2 are SGHRS and YFSETQ. The CDR3 contains 19 residues. V lost 0 bases, J lost 0 bases, and 16 bases lay in between. Here the CDR3 DNA reads TGCGCCAGCAGCTTGGGCCCTTCTGGTAGGGGCTCTGGGGCCAACGTCCTGACTTTC. It is translated as CASSLGPSGRGSGANVLTF.